What follows are 25 T cell receptor beta chains derived from one specimen sequenced in a study of siplizumab effects on memory and regulatory T cells. Produced via immunoSEQ multiplex PCR; TCRdb's table is partial and in-frame only. The repertoire includes some 120,000 clones, 94% of them detected once, and roughly 1.5% sits in the top ten. The sample taken for sequencing was non-Treg CD4+ T cells sorted from blood. Every receptor here comes from a human donor in good health.

V usage is TRBV19 and J usage is TRBJ2-7; a weak D match, TRBD1 (5 bases). Trimming shortened V by 1 base and J by 5 bases, and 9 bases separated the two germline ends. This CDR3 has 13 amino acids. Germline CDR1 LNHDA, CDR2 SQIVND (reference sequence). CDR3: CASSIGRADEQYF. CDR3 DNA: TGTGCCAGTAGTATAGGCAGGGCGGACGAGCAGTACTTC.

The chain combines TRBV15 with TRBJ2-1; 13 bases are a match to TRBD2. Germline CDR1 and CDR2: LNHNV and YYDKDF (reference sequence). This CDR3 contains 16 residues. Unmatched junction bases numbered 6, after V lost 0 bases and J lost 10 bases. The CDR3 nucleotides are TGTGCCACCAGCAGAGATCCACTAGCGGGAGGGCAGGAGCAGTTCTTC. Encoded protein: CATSRDPLAGGQEQFF. The complete variable domain, with remaining parts taken from reference TRBV15 and TRBJ2-1, reads DAMVIQNPRYQVTQFGKPVTLSCSQTLNHNVMYWYQQKSSQAPKLLFHYYDKDFNNEADTPDNFQSRRPNTSFCFLDIRSPGLGDTAMYLCATSRDPLAGGQEQFFGPGTRLTVL.

The chain carries TRBV11-3 and TRBJ2-5; D is unresolved. With the DNA end fitting TRBJ2-7 better, the J assignment may be wrong. Germline values: CDR1 SGHNT, CDR2 YENEEA. The CDR3 is 12 residues long. The DNA for the CDR3 is TGTGCCAGCAGCTTAGGTGCTTCCGAGCAGTACTTC. It specifies CASSLGASEQYF.

This chain uses TRBV27 with TRBJ1-1, with a weak D call TRBD1 (6 bases). The CDR3 contains 16 residues. V was pared by 5 bases and J by 8 bases, with 24 bases between. From germline, CDR1 is MNHEY and CDR2 SMNVEV (reference sequence). The chain's CDR3 is CASSAPLYGQKPEAFF. The CDR3 bases are TGTGCCAGCAGTGCTCCCCTTTACGGACAGAAACCAGAAGCTTTCTTT.

The chain couples TRBV6-5 to TRBJ1-1; D unresolved. From germline, CDR1 is MNHEY and CDR2 SVGAGI. This CDR3 is 13 amino acids long. V shed 2 bases and J shed 1 base, with 5 bases lying between them. The CDR3 nucleotides read TGTGCCAGCAGTTACGGGCAGAACACTGAAGCTTTCTTT. It codes for CASSYGQNTEAFF.

Points on this clone: A junction boundary mismatches the germline segment, possibly from a read error. The chain has TRBV18 and TRBJ2-7; TRBD1 matches 10 bases. This CDR3 contains 15 residues. CDR1 is KGHSH and CDR2 is LQKENI in the germline V gene. CDR3 amino acids: CASSPGTGDSHEQYF. The CDR3 bases are TGTGCCAGCTCGCCCGGGACAGGGGACTCCCACGAGCAGTACTTC.

The chain has TRBV29-1 and TRBJ1-5; no firm D call. The CDR3 runs 13 residues. Germline-derived CDR1 and CDR2 are SQVTM and ANQGSEA. The ends were cut back, 4 bases at V and 3 bases at J, with 10 bases in the middle. In DNA, the CDR3 is TGCAGCGTTGGCCAGGAGTCCAATCAGCCCCAGCATTTT. Its protein product is CSVGQESNQPQHF.

CDR3 sequence (DNA): TGTGCCATCAGCGACAGGGGAATAGGGAACACTGAAGCTTTCTTT. This gives the protein CAISDRGIGNTEAFF. This chain links TRBV10-3 with TRBJ1-1; TRBD1 matches at 8 bases. CDR1 and CDR2 from the germline V gene are ENHRY and SYGVKD. Trimming at V came to 6 bases and at J to 1 base, leaving 7 bases not matched to a gene. The CDR3 contains 15 residues.

V is TRBV10-2 and J is TRBJ1-5, with TRBD1 as a possible D gene (6 bases). The germline CDR1 and CDR2 sequences are WSHSY and SAAADI. The CDR3 runs to 13 residues. Trimming cost V 10 bases and J 4 bases, with 14 bases left between them. CDR3 coding DNA: TGCGCCACCAAGGGGGGGTGGAATCAGCCCCAGCATTTT. Amino acids: CATKGGWNQPQHF.

This rearrangement joins TRBV2 to TRBJ2-2; 7 bases match TRBD1. From germline, CDR1 is SNHLY and CDR2 FYNNEI. Trimming took 6 bases from V and 6 from J; bases not matched to a gene: 16. The CDR3 is 17 amino acids. The CDR3 reads CASRGDRARPRAGELFF. The DNA of the CDR3 is TGTGCCAGCAGGGGCGACAGGGCCCGGCCAAGGGCCGGGGAGCTGTTTTTT.

V usage is TRBV11-2 and J usage is TRBJ2-1; D is unclear. Germline loops: CDR1 SGHAT, CDR2 FQNNGV. CDR3 length: 14 amino acids. The ends were cut back, 2 bases at V and 3 bases at J, with 8 bases in the middle. CDR3 in amino acids: CASSLPRNYNEQFF. For the CDR3, the DNA is TGTGCCAGCAGCTTACCCAGGAACTACAATGAGCAGTTCTTC.

This clone has just a few counts. J is TRBJ1-5 and V is TRBV5-5; D gene uncertain. This CDR3 comprises 14 residues. Germline V gene sequence: CDR1 SGHKS, CDR2 YYEKEE (reference sequence). V was cut by 1 base and J by 1 base, with 6 bases left in between. The CDR3, as DNA: TGTGCCAGCAGCTTGTACCAGAGCAATCAGCCCCAGCATTTT. Translation: CASSLYQSNQPQHF. The full variable domain, completed using reference TRBV5-5 and TRBJ1-5, is DAGVTQSPTHLIKTRGQQVTLRCSPISGHKSVSWYQQVLGQGPQFIFQYYEKEERGRGNFPDRFSARQFPNYSSELNVNALLLGDSALYLCASSLYQSNQPQHFGDGTRLSIL.

This chain uses TRBV5-1 with TRBJ1-1; D not certain. Trimming removed 4 bases at V and 0 bases at J, with 13 bases between. Germline V gene lookup returns CDR1 SGHRS and CDR2 YFSETQ. CDR3 length: 15 amino acids. The CDR3 coding sequence is TGCGCCAGCAGCCCCCGTGAAGGAATGAACACTGAAGCTTTCTTT. Residues: CASSPREGMNTEAFF.

The chain is built from TRBV5-1 and TRBJ2-5, with TRBD2 matching over 7 bases. The trim removed 4 bases at V and 2 bases at J, leaving 8 bases unmatched. The CDR3 runs 15 residues. CDR1 and CDR2 (germline): SGHRS, YFSETQ. The CDR3 DNA follows: TGCGCCAGCAGCGTTACTCCGGGAGGTCAAGAGACCCAGTACTTC. This encodes CASSVTPGGQETQYF.

In its sample, this clone was seen once. The chain uses TRBV5-1 and TRBJ2-3; TRBD2 might be the D (6 bases). Germline V gene sequence: CDR1 SGHRS, CDR2 YFSETQ. Trimming removed 6 bases from V and 0 bases from J, with 11 bases in between. The CDR3 has 14 amino acids. The CDR3 sequence: CASTGSGSTDTQYF. The CDR3 nucleotides are TGCGCCAGCACCGGTAGCGGTAGCACAGATACGCAGTATTTT.

This clone was observed a single time. The chain couples TRBV30 to TRBJ1-4, with 8 bases fitting TRBD1. With V trimmed by 2 bases and J by 7 bases, 9 bases remained unmatched. This CDR3 is 15 amino acids long. CDR1 and CDR2 from the germline V gene are GTSNPN and SVGIG (reference sequence). In DNA form, the CDR3 reads TGTGCCTGGAGTCCGAAACAGGGGGTGGGTGAAAAACTGTTTTTT. It codes for CAWSPKQGVGEKLFF.

This clone was picked up one time. The CDR3 sequence is CASSLGGKPYEQYF. CDR3 DNA sequence: TGTGCCAGCAGCTTAGGGGGCAAGCCCTACGAGCAGTACTTC. J is TRBJ2-7 and V is TRBV7-9, with D tentatively TRBD1 (5 bases). V shed 1 base and J shed 2 bases, with 9 bases lying between them. The CDR3 is 14 amino acids. From germline, CDR1 is SEHNR and CDR2 FQNEAQ (reference sequence). The whole variable domain, remainder taken from reference TRBV7-9 and TRBJ2-7, is DTGVSQNPRHKITKRGQNVTFRCDPISEHNRLYWYRQTLGQGPEFLTYFQNEAQLEKSRLLSDRFSAERPKGSFSTLEIQRTEQGDSAMYLCASSLGGKPYEQYFGPGTRLTVT.

The gene calls are TRBV6-4 and TRBJ2-5; D remains ambiguous. Germline CDR1 is MRHNA and CDR2 is SNTAGT. This CDR3 contains 13 residues. V lost 6 bases and J lost 2, with 10 bases in between. This chain's CDR3 is CASSFTEQETQYF. CDR3 DNA sequence: TGTGCCAGCAGCTTTACAGAGCAAGAGACCCAGTACTTC.

This clone was found once. The CDR3 reads CASSLTTGGVTQYF. As DNA, the CDR3 is TGTGCCAGCAGCTTGACGACAGGGGGGGTTACCCAGTACTTC. The chain uses TRBV7-2 and TRBJ2-5; TRBD1 matches at 9 bases. CDR3 size: 14 residues. V shed 3 bases and J 8 bases; nucleotides not matched to a gene: 7. Germline CDR1 is SGHTA and CDR2 is FQGNSA.

The chain couples TRBV9 to TRBJ1-1, with 7 bases matching TRBD1. Germline values: CDR1 SGDLS, CDR2 YYNGEE. Germline trimming cut 6 bases from V and 4 bases from J; bases unmatched to any gene: 6. This CDR3 has 13 residues. The CDR3 loop reads CASTVQGSTEAFF. The CDR3, as DNA: TGTGCCAGCACGGTACAGGGGAGCACTGAAGCTTTCTTT.

Comment on this clone: Other DNA sequences in this specimen translate into the identical CDR3. This sequence joins TRBV7-2 and TRBJ1-3; D is undetermined. The V gene's germline CDR1 is SGHTA and CDR2 FQGNSA. The length of the CDR3 is 13 residues. The germline V and J ends were trimmed by 1 base and 3 bases, with 4 bases remaining between them. CDR3 DNA: TGTGCCAGCAGCTTAGGAGGTGGAAACACCATATATTTT. It yields the protein CASSLGGGNTIYF.

The gene calls are TRBV7-9 and TRBJ2-1; 10 bases fit TRBD2. The CDR3 runs to 18 residues. V trimming: 1 base; J trimming: 7 bases; junction bases outside the gene matches: 13. Germline V gives CDR1 SEHNR, CDR2 FQNEAQ (reference sequence). The CDR3 sequence is CASSLVWERTSGKNEQFF. CDR3 coding DNA: TGTGCCAGCAGCTTAGTATGGGAGCGTACTAGCGGGAAGAATGAGCAGTTCTTC.

The V and J genes are TRBV6-1 and TRBJ1-2; possible D gene TRBD1, 6 bases. The CDR3 extends over 14 amino acids. V was shortened by 4 bases and J by 2 bases, with 11 bases between the two germline ends. CDR1 MNHNS and CDR2 SASEGT come from the germline V gene. The CDR3 reads CASSGTVFNYGYTF. CDR3 DNA: TGTGCCAGCAGTGGGACAGTCTTCAACTATGGCTACACCTTC.

The rearrangement uses TRBV9 and TRBJ2-5; D may correspond to TRBD1 or TRBD2 (6 bases each). The CDR3 totals 15 residues. Germline V gives CDR1 SGDLS, CDR2 YYNGEE. V gave up 1 base and J gave up 5 bases, with 15 bases separating them. CDR3 coding DNA: TGTGCCAGCAGCGTAACGGGGGCCCCGGGGGAGACCCAGTACTTC. It codes for CASSVTGAPGETQYF.

This chain links TRBV7-2 with TRBJ1-2; D ambiguous. The CDR3 loop spans 14 amino acids. With 5 bases removed from V and 2 bases from J, the gap between germline ends came to 12 bases. From germline, CDR1 is SGHTA and CDR2 FQGNSA. CDR3 bases: TGTGCCAGCAGCCCCCCAAGGCAGAACTATGGCTACACCTTC. This gives the protein CASSPPRQNYGYTF.